This T cell receptor beta chain was captured by sequencing in a study of blood T cell repertoires in COVID-19. This clone was detected once. Sequenced by immunoSEQ multiplex PCR; TCRdb stores in-frame clones only, minus some. The data hold roughly 250,000 clones, with roughly four fifths observed a single time. Assignments of participants to cohorts depended upon their own reported clinical history. What was sequenced was PBMCs or T cells enriched from blood (not recorded which). This sequence was found in a woman in her thirties or forties who had been exposed to COVID-19.

CDR3 sequence reads: CASSYRGLAEQETQYF. The CDR3 DNA reads as TGTGCCAGCAGTTACCGGGGACTAGCGGAACAAGAGACCCAGTACTTC. The rearrangement links TRBV6-5 to TRBJ2-5; 11 bases align to TRBD2. The CDR3 runs to 16 residues. The V gene's germline CDR1 is MNHEY and CDR2 SVGAGI. With 2 bases clipped from V and 2 bases from J, the junction kept 4 bases outside the gene matches.